The source of this T cell receptor beta chain is a study of blood T cells in healthy people across ages. Study overall: With template switching, about one barcoded beta molecule was captured per two T cells. Study results and caveats: PBMCs went unsorted, and a conclusive naive versus antigen-experienced comparison was therefore prevented. The percentage of naive T cells correlated strongly with TCR beta diversity.

V dropped 0 bases and J dropped 5; count of bases not matched to a gene: 10. The V gene's germline CDR1 is SNHLY and CDR2 FYNNEI. The CDR3 spans 17 residues. This clonotype came up a few times. Antigen unknown. A J-beta primer mix and a sample-barcoded 5' primer were used in a second PCR of about 6 to 12 cycles. Each cDNA molecule was tagged by a template-switch adaptor with 12 random nucleotides. TCRdb re-derived calls from the 5' RACE reads in MiXCR, one entry per CDR3 protein. The sample lists approximately 770,000 distinct CDR3 sequences; 58% were seen once. This chain uses TRBV2 with TRBJ2-7; the match to TRBD2 covers 10 bases. The TCR originated in a man aged 30 to 39 in good health. Source material: blood. The CDR3 nucleotides read TGTGCCAGCAGTGAAGCGTCTAGCGGGAGTAACGGCGACGAGCAGTACTTC. Its protein product is CASSEASSGSNGDEQYF.